This TCR beta chain was found in a study of human T cells and chemical hapten exposure. The overall study: Patients were given diphenylcyclopropenone on the scalp weekly across the roughly 25-week study. Upper-back patch tests with 0.01% DPC were read at 6 days.

In TCRdb, the RACE reads were re-called with MiXCR into one record per CDR3 protein. This sample has 55,000 to 85,000 distinct CDR3 sequences, with 9.8% found just once. The sample's time point: patch test 1, 2 weeks after DPC sensitization. Specified treatment: therapeutic diphenylcyclopropenone sensitization with weekly scalp DPC. Alopecia patients, 18 to 70 years old and DPC-suitable, served as donors. Researchers extracted total RNA from unfractionated whole blood. This TCR came from a woman aged 40 to 50 with alopecia areata. Some clones in this sample may be carry-over from other donors' samples. Sequences were derived from whole blood, sampled in connection with sensitization to the hapten diphenylcyclopropenone (DPC).

The CDR3 DNA reads TGTGCCAGCAGCTCCCTGGGGGCAGGGCTCTCCTACGAGCAGTACTTC. Protein: CASSSLGAGLSYEQYF. The rearrangement joins TRBV7-2 to TRBJ2-7, with a possible D match to TRBD1 (6 bases). The CDR3 has 16 residues. Germline CDR1 and CDR2: SGHTA and FQGNSA. Trimming stripped 4 bases from V and 0 bases from J, with 16 bases between.